The present TCR beta chain was sequenced within a study of OX40 agonist ivuxolimab in advanced cancers. Study information: The treatment was a fully human IgG2 OX40 agonist, ivuxolimab. Study observations and caveats: The study did not work out the antigen specificity of the expanded peripheral T cells. Within 6 weeks, CD4+ and CD8+ blood T cells expanded clonally at 0.1 to 3.0 mg/kg.

As concerns this clone: The antigen remains unidentified.

Clones were sequenced by immunoSEQ multiplex PCR, and TCRdb holds only the in-frame ones, with some missing. The sample has around 99,000 clones, around 91% seen once. Germline CDR1 is ENHRY and CDR2 is SYGVKD. The CDR3 sequence is 16 residues long. V lost 4 bases, J lost 0 bases, and 4 bases stayed unmatched. V is TRBV10-3 and J is TRBJ2-7, with TRBD2 matching 12 bases. The source of this sequence is an adult with an advanced solid tumor such as melanoma, head and neck, liver or kidney cancer. The source was CD4+ or CD8+ T cells sorted from blood, collected in a trial of the OX40 agonist ivuxolimab. CDR3 bases: TGTGCCATCAGTGGACTAGCGGGAGCTAGCTCCTACGAGCAGTACTTC. Residues: CAISGLAGASSYEQYF.